This TCR beta chain was recorded in a study of response to subunit inactivated influenza vaccine. The table lists this clonotype with many counts. What it binds is unknown. Germline V lookup: CDR1 SNHLY, CDR2 FYNNEI. With 5 bases removed from V and 0 bases from J, the gap between germline ends came to 16 bases. This CDR3 region has 16 residues. Each CDR3 protein is one row after TCRdb ran MiXCR on the RT-PCR reads. Of 500,000 or so distinct CDR3 sequences listed, 15% to 20% were seen once; the top ten hold less than 4%. Findings and caveats of the study: Few additional T cells are recruited per seasonal influenza vaccination, authors suggested.

The source material was CD4+ T cells sorted from PBMCs, sampled 23 to 25 months after vaccination. This TCR was sampled from a man aged 50-75 years who received an inactivated influenza vaccine. The chain recombines TRBV2 with TRBJ1-2; tentatively, D is TRBD1 (6 bases). The CDR3: CASSLTGTPSNYGYTF. The CDR3 region has the DNA TGTGCCAGCAGTTTAACCGGGACACCCTCTAACTATGGCTACACCTTC.